The clone carrying this TCR beta chain was seen a few times. Its antigen is unknown. The data stem from a study of vaccination effects on CD4 cells after COVID-19. Looking at the study overall: Every participant took two doses of the BNT162b2 or mRNA-1273 vaccine.

Before sequencing, viral peptide pools were used by the ViraFEST assay to expand antigen-specific CD4+ T cells. Isolation of CD4+ T cells took place after about 10 days of culture. Neither prior SARS-CoV-2 infection nor positive nucleocapsid antibodies were present in the vaccine recipients. Over 1.5 million PBMC per well were cultured with around 11 IU/ml IL-2 and roughly 11 ug/ml peptides. Replacing half the medium with IL-2 medium was done on days 3 and 7. Germline loops: CDR1 KGHSH, CDR2 LQKENI. CDR3 length: 16 amino acids. V lost 4 bases and J lost 1; bases outside the gene matches: 8. The repertoire was sequenced with immunoSEQ multiplex PCR; TCRdb's copy has only in-frame clones and lacks some. Among about 22,000 clones listed, 75% were seen once. Study-level points and caveats: Clones of infection and vaccine origin contracted markedly late after vaccination.

The receptor's source is a human donor who received a COVID-19 vaccine. Sequencing was performed on CD4+ T cells from PBMCs cultured with HCoV-NL63 spike peptides, taken before COVID-19 vaccination. The chain is built from TRBV18 and TRBJ1-1; 8 nucleotides line up with TRBD1. CDR3 sequence (DNA): TGTGCCAGCTCACACCAACCCGGGACAGGGAACACTGAAGCTTTCTTT. Its translation is CASSHQPGTGNTEAFF.